These 5 T cell receptor beta chains share one sample of origin, sequenced in a study of beta chain features in type 1 diabetes. Reverse transcribing all isolated RNA meant expressed TCRB transcripts were sequenced. Here immunoSEQ multiplex PCR was the method, and the copy in TCRdb shows in-frame clones only, minus some. The sample carries hundreds of thousands of clones, 15% to 19% recorded once. Sequenced: naive CD4+ T cells from blood. The receptors stem from a man between 18 and 35 years old in good health.

The chain uses TRBV4-3 and TRBJ2-7; a weak D match, TRBD2 (5 bases). Germline CDR1 reads LGHNA; CDR2 reads YSLEER. Trimming shortened V by 4 bases and J by 4 bases, and 11 bases separated the two germline ends. This CDR3 region has 13 residues. CDR3 sequence (DNA): TGCGCCAGCAGCCTTTCGGACTCATACGAGCAGTACTTC. Protein product: CASSLSDSYEQYF.

The J gene is TRBJ1-2, the V gene TRBV2; D is uncertain. The CDR3 runs 14 residues. Germline V lookup: CDR1 SNHLY, CDR2 FYNNEI. The V and J ends lost 7 bases and 8 bases respectively, with 20 bases between them. The CDR3 bases are TGTGCCAGCAACCAAAGGGAGGGATCTGGGGGCTACACCTTC. Its translation: CASNQREGSGGYTF. Full variable domain (remainder filled in from reference TRBV2 and TRBJ1-2): EPEVTQTPSHQVTQMGQEVILRCVPISNHLYFYWYRQILGQKVEFLVSFYNNEISEKSEIFDDQFSVERPDGSNFTLKIRSTKLEDSAMYFCASNQREGSGGYTFGSGTRLTVV.

The chain employs TRBV4-3 and TRBJ2-7; D is undetermined. The CDR3 length is 15 residues. V lost 0 bases, J lost 6 bases, and 15 bases lay in between. Germline CDR1 reads LGHNA; CDR2 reads YSLEER. CDR3 sequence (DNA): TGCGCCAGCAGCCAAGATATAAACCCGCCTGCCGAGCAGTACTTC. Its translation: CASSQDINPPAEQYF.

The rearrangement links TRBV29-1 to TRBJ1-2; D unresolved. Trimming took off 4 bases at V and 5 bases at J, with 11 bases between the two ends. The CDR3 loop spans 12 amino acids. Germline values: CDR1 SQVTM, CDR2 ANQGSEA. The CDR3 spells CSVVDTSYGYTF. CDR3 bases: TGCAGCGTTGTCGACACCTCTTATGGCTACACCTTC. The full variable domain, with the rest looked up from reference TRBV29-1 and TRBJ1-2, is SAVISQKPSRDICQRGTSLTIQCQVDSQVTMMFWYRQQPGQSLTLIATANQGSEATYESGFVIDKFPISRPNLTFSTLTVSNMSPEDSSIYLCSVVDTSYGYTFGSGTRLTVV.

CDR3 sequence (DNA): TGTGCCAGCAGTTCCGGGACGCCCTCCTACGAGCAGTACTTC. Its protein product is CASSSGTPSYEQYF. The chain recombines TRBV5-6 with TRBJ2-7, with D perhaps TRBD1 or TRBD2 (5 bases each). Trimming stripped 5 bases from V and 0 bases from J, with 12 bases between. The CDR3 has 14 amino acids. Germline V lookup: CDR1 SGHDT, CDR2 YYEEEE.